This record looks at one TCR beta chain sequence and its context. The data are from a study of blood T cell repertoires in COVID-19. Across the study: The cDNA or gDNA used as material had been derived from T cells, B-cell-depleted T cells, or PBMCs.

As processed by the authors: Estimated nucleated cell counts came from reference gene primer amplification. Generated by immunoSEQ multiplex PCR, the TCRdb table keeps only in-frame clones and is missing some. Clonal size and the V and J genes are those of that table, whereas D and trimming came from the DNA. This sample carries 300,000 to 400,000 clones, around 89% of them seen once, and the ten largest clones take 1%. Participant ages covered about 18 to 89 years across about two dozen US areas. Donors in Cohort 3 counted as recovered after two negative PCRs, clearance, or symptom resolution. V gave up 2 bases and J gave up 3 bases; unmatched junction bases: 5. The CDR3 is 16 residues long. CDR1 MNHEY and CDR2 SMNVEV come from the germline V gene (reference sequence).

Sequencing used PBMCs or T cells enriched from blood (not recorded which). This clonotype was sampled from a man aged 18-30 years who had recovered from COVID-19. The chain recombines TRBV27 with TRBJ2-5; the match to TRBD1 covers 11 bases. Here the CDR3 reads CASSLRGQGGKETQYF. The CDR3 nucleotides read TGTGCCAGCAGTTTACGGGGACAGGGGGGAAAAGAGACCCAGTACTTC.